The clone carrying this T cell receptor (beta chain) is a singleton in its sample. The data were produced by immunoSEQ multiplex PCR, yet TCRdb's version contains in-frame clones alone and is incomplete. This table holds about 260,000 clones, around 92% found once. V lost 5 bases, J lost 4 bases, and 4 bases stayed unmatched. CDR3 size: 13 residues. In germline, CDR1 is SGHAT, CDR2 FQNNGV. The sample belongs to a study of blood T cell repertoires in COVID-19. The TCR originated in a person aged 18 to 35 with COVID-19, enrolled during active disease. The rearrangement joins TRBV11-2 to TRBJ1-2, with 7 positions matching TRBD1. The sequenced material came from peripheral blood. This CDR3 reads CASSVGQRYGYTF. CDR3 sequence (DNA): TGTGCCAGCAGCGTGGGACAGCGCTATGGCTACACCTTC. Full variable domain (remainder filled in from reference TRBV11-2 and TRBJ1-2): EAGVAQSPRYKIIEKRQSVAFWCNPISGHATLYWYQQILGQGPKLLIQFQNNGVVDDSQLPKDRFSAERLKGVDSTLKIQPAKLEDSAVYLCASSVGQRYGYTFGSGTRLTVV.